This T cell receptor (beta chain) is drawn from a study of blood T cell repertoires in COVID-19. Data came from immunoSEQ multiplex PCR; TCRdb stores just in-frame clones and leaves some out. This table has 130,000 to 150,000 clones, roughly 84% appearing once. V trimming: 5 bases; J trimming: 9 bases; junction bases outside the gene matches: 10. Looked up from germline, CDR1 is SGHAT and CDR2 is FQDESV (reference sequence). CDR3 size: 15 residues. Sequenced sample: peripheral blood. The chain is built from TRBV11-1 and TRBJ1-6; 7 bases are shared with TRBD1. The TCR sequence derives from a human donor with acute or convalescent COVID-19. The donor label of this sample is uncertain. CDR3 sequence: CASSDWTGGSSPLHF. The CDR3 DNA sequence: TGTGCCAGCAGCGACTGGACAGGAGGTAGTTCACCCCTCCACTTT.